A selection of T cell receptor beta chains follows, all from one sample in a study of cytomegalovirus exposure and HLA in healthy donors. This table comes from immunoSEQ multiplex PCR, and its TCRdb copy is limited to in-frame clones, with some not included. The table shows 100,000 to 130,000 clones, with about 80% occurring only once. Material: PBMCs. Source of these receptors: a man aged 30 to 39 in good health and CMV-seropositive. Both conserved end residues are part of each CDR3. The D gene is left open where the match is weak. Some rows have no size entry. The others give once, few or many, or a class for an expanded clone.

D gene: TRBD1; V gene: TRBV15; J gene: TRBJ2-7; clone size: .; CDR3 DNA: TGTGCAACCCGGGACAGGGGATACGAGCAGTACTTC; CDR3 protein: CATRDRGYEQYF
D gene: TRBD1; V gene: TRBV2; J gene: TRBJ1-4; clone size: .; CDR3 DNA: TGTGCCAGCTGCCCGGACAGGGGGCGAAGTGATGAAAAACTGTTTTTT; CDR3 protein: CASCPDRGRSDEKLFF
D gene: .; V gene: TRBV10-3; J gene: TRBJ1-3; clone size: .; CDR3 DNA: TGTGCCATCGGAGGGACTGGGGGTCCAAACACCATATATTTT; CDR3 protein: CAIGGTGGPNTIYF
D gene: .; V gene: TRBV7-9; J gene: TRBJ1-1; clone size: few; CDR3 DNA: TGTGCCAGCAGCTTAGAGGCGGGTAAGGTGAACACTGAAGCTTTCTTT; CDR3 protein: CASSLEAGKVNTEAFF
D gene: .; V gene: TRBV5-5; J gene: TRBJ1-5; clone size: .; CDR3 DNA: TGTGCCAGCAGCCGCTCCACCGGGGTGAGCAATCAGCCCCAGCATTTT; CDR3 protein: CASSRSTGVSNQPQHF
D gene: .; V gene: TRBV29-1; J gene: TRBJ1-2; clone size: .; CDR3 DNA: TGCAGCGTGTTCAGGGGAGTCGGCTACACCTTC; CDR3 protein: CSVFRGVGYTF
D gene: TRBD2; V gene: TRBV5-1; J gene: TRBJ2-1; clone size: .; CDR3 DNA: TGCGCCAGCAGCTTGGGGACTCTAGCGGGAGTTTACAATGAGCAGTTCTTC; CDR3 protein: CASSLGTLAGVYNEQFF
D gene: .; V gene: TRBV10-1; J gene: TRBJ1-4; clone size: .; CDR3 DNA: TGCGCCAGCAGTGAAGGAGGGGAAGGAGAAAAACTGTTTTTT; CDR3 protein: CASSEGGEGEKLFF
D gene: TRBD2; V gene: TRBV5-4; J gene: TRBJ2-1; clone size: .; CDR3 DNA: TGTGCCAGCACCCTCCGGACTAGCGGGGCCAATGAGCAGTTCTTC; CDR3 protein: CASTLRTSGANEQFF
D gene: .; V gene: TRBV30; J gene: TRBJ1-1; clone size: .; CDR3 DNA: TGTGCCTGGAGTGTTAAGGGGCAGGGGAGCACTGAAGCTTTCTTT; CDR3 protein: CAWSVKGQGSTEAFF
D gene: TRBD1; V gene: TRBV6-5; J gene: TRBJ2-3; clone size: .; CDR3 DNA: TGTGCCAGCAACATAGACAGGGGCGATACGCAGTATTTT; CDR3 protein: CASNIDRGDTQYF
D gene: .; V gene: TRBV5-1; J gene: TRBJ1-2; clone size: .; CDR3 DNA: TGCGCCAGCAGCTTGGCCCAGCCAGGCGGGGGCTACACCTTC; CDR3 protein: CASSLAQPGGGYTF
D gene: .; V gene: TRBV6-4; J gene: TRBJ1-2; clone size: .; CDR3 DNA: TGTGCCAGCAGTGACCGGACTAGAGGAGGCTACACCTTC; CDR3 protein: CASSDRTRGGYTF